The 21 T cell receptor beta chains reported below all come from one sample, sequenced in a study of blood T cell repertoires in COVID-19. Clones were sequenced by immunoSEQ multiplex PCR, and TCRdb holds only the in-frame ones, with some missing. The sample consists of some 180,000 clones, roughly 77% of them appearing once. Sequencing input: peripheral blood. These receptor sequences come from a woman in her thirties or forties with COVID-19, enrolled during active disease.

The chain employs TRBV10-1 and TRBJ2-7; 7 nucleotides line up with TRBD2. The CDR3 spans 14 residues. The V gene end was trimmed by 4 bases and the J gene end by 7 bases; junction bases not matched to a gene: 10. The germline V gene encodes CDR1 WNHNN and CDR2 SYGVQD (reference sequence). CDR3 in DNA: TGCGCCAGCAGTGGTACTAGCGCTATTCGTGAGCAGTACTTC. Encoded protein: CASSGTSAIREQYF.

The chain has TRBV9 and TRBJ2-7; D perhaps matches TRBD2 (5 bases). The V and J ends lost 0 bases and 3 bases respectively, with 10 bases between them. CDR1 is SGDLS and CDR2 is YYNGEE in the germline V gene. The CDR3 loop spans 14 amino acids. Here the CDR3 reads CASSVGRGRYEQYF. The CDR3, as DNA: TGTGCCAGCAGCGTAGGTCGGGGTCGCTACGAGCAGTACTTC.

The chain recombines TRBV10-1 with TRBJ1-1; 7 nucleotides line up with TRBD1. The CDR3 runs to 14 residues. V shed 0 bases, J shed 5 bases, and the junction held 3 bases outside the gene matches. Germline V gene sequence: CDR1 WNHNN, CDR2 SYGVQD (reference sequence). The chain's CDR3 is CASSESGGLTEAFF. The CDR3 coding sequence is TGCGCCAGCAGTGAGTCAGGGGGCTTAACTGAAGCTTTCTTT.

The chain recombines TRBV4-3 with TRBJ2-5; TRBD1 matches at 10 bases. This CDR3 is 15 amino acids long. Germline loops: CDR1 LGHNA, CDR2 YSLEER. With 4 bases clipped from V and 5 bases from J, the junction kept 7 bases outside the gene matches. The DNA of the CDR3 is TGCGCCAGCAGCCTTTCGACAGGGGGCGCCGAGACCCAGTACTTC. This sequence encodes CASSLSTGGAETQYF.

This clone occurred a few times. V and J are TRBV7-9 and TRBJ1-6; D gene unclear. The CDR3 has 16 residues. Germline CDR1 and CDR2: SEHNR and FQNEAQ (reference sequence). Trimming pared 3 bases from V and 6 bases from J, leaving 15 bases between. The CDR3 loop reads CASSFALGSPNSPLHF. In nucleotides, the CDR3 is TGTGCCAGCAGCTTTGCTTTGGGGAGCCCTAATTCACCCCTCCACTTT.

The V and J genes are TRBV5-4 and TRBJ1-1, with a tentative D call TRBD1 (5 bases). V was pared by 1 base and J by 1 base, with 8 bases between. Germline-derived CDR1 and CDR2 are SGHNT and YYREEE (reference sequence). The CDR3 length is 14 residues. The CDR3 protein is CASSLQGPNTEAFF. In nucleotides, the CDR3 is TGTGCCAGCAGCTTGCAGGGCCCGAACACTGAAGCTTTCTTT. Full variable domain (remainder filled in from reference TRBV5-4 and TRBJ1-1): ETGVTQSPTHLIKTRGQQVTLRCSSQSGHNTVSWYQQALGQGPQFIFQYYREEENGRGNFPPRFSGLQFPNYSSELNVNALELDDSALYLCASSLQGPNTEAFFGQGTRLTVV.

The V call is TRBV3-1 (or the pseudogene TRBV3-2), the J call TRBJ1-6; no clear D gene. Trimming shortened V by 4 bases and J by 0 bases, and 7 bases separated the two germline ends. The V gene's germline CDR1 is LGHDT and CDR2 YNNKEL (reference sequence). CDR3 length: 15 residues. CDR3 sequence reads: CASSLEGSYNSPLHF. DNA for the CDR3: TGTGCCAGCAGCCTTGAGGGCTCCTATAATTCACCCCTCCACTTT.

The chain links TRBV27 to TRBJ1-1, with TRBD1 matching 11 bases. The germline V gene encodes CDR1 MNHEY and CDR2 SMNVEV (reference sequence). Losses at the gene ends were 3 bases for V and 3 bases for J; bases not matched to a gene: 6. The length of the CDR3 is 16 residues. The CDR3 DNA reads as TGTGCCAGCAGTTTCGGACAGGGGGCCGGCGACACTGAAGCTTTCTTT. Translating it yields CASSFGQGAGDTEAFF.

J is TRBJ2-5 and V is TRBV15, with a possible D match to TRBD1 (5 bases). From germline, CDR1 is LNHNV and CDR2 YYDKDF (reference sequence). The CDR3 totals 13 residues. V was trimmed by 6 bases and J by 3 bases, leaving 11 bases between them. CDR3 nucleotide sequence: TGTGCCACCAGAAGGGGATTTGAAGAGACCCAGTACTTC. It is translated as CATRRGFEETQYF.

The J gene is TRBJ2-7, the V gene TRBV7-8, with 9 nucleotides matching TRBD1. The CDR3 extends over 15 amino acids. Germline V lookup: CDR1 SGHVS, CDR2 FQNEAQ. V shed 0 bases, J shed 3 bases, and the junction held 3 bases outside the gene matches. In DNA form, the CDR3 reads TGTGCCAGCAGCTTAGCCCCGGGACAGGGCTACGAGCAGTACTTC. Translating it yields CASSLAPGQGYEQYF.

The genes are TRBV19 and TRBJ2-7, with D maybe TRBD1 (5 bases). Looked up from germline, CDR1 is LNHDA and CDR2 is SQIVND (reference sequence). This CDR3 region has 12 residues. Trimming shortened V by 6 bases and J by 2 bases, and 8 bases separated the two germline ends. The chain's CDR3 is CASSSGTYEQYF. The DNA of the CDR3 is TGTGCCAGTAGCTCAGGGACCTACGAGCAGTACTTC.

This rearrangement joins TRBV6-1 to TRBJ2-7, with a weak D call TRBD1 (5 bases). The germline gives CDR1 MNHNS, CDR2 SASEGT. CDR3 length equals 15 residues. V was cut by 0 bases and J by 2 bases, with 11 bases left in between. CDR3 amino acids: CASSEAGRVPYEQYF. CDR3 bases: TGTGCCAGCAGTGAAGCGGGCAGGGTGCCCTACGAGCAGTACTTC.

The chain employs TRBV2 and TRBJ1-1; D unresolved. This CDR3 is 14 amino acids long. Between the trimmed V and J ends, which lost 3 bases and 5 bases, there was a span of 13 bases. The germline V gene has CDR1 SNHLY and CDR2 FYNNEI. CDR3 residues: CASSDGPGVTEAFF. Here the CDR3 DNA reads TGTGCCAGCAGTGACGGCCCGGGAGTAACTGAAGCTTTCTTT.

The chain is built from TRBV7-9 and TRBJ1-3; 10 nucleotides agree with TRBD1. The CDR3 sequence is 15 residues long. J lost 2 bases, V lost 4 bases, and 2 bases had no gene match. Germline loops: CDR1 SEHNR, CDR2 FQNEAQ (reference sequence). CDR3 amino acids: CASSSGTGAGNTIYF. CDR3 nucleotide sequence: TGTGCCAGCAGCTCCGGGACAGGGGCTGGAAACACCATATATTTT.

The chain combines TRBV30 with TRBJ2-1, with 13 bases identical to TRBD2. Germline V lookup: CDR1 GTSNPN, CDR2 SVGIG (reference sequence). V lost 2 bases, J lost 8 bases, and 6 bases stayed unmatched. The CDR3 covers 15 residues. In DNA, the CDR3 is TGTGCCTGGAGTTTAGGGACTAGCGGGGCATATGAGCAGTTCTTC. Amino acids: CAWSLGTSGAYEQFF.

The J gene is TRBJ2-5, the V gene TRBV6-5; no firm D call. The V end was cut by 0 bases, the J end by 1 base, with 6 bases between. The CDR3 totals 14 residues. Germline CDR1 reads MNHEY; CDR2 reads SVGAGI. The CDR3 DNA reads TGTGCCAGCAGTTACTCGACATCCCAAGAGACCCAGTACTTC. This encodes CASSYSTSQETQYF.

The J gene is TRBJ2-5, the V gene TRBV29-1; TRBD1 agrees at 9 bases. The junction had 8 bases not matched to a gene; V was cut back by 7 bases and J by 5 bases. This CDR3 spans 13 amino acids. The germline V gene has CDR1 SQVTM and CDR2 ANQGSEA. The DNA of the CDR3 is TGCAGCGCCCTAACAGGGGGCGAGGAGACCCAGTACTTC. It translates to CSALTGGEETQYF.

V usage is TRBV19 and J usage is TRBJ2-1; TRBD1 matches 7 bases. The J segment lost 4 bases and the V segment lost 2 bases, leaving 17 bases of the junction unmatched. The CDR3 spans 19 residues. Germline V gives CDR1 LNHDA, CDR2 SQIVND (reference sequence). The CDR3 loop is CASSIKGTVYPGDYNEQFF. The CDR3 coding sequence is TGTGCCAGTAGTATAAAAGGGACAGTTTACCCCGGGGATTACAATGAGCAGTTCTTC.

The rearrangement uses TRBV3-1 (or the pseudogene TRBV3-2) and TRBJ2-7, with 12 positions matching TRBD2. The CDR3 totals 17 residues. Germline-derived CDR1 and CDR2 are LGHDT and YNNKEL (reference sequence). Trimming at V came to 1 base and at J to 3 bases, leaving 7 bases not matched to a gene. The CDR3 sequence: CASSQALGLAGNYEQYF. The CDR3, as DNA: TGTGCCAGCAGCCAAGCCCTCGGACTAGCGGGGAACTACGAGCAGTACTTC.

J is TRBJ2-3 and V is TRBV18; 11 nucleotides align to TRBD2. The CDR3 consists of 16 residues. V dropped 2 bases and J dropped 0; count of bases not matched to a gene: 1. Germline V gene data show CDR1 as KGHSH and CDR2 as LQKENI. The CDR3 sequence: CASSPRLAGSTDTQYF. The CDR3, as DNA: TGTGCCAGCTCACCAAGACTAGCGGGGAGCACAGATACGCAGTATTTT.

The CDR3 region has the DNA TGTGCCAGCAGTCGACGGACAGGGGAAAGAGGGGTGTTTTTT. It yields the protein CASSRRTGERGVFF. V usage is TRBV28 and J usage is TRBJ1-4; 9 bases are a match to TRBD1. Per germline, CDR1 MDHEN and CDR2 SYDVKM. The length of the CDR3 is 14 residues. V lost 5 bases to trimming and J lost 15 bases; unmatched junction nucleotides: 13.